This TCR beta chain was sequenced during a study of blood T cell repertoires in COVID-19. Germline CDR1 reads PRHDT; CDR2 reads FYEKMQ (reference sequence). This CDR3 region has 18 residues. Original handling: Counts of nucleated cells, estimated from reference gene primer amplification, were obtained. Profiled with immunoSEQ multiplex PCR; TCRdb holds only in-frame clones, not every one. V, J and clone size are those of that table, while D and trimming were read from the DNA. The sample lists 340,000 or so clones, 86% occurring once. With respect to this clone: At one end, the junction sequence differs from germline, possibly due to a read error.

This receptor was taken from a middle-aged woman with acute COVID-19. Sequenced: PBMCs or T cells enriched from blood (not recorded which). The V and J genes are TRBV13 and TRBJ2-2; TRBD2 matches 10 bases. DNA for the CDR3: TGTGCCAGCATCTTAACCTCACTAGCGGGGCCGAACACCGGGGAGCTGTTTTTT. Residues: CASILTSLAGPNTGELFF.